Listed below are T cell receptor beta chains from one sample, sequenced in a study of OX40 agonist ivuxolimab in advanced cancers. This table comes from immunoSEQ multiplex PCR, and its TCRdb copy is limited to in-frame clones, with some not included. This table holds about 38,000 clones, 80% to 90% found once. Sequencing used CD4+ or CD8+ T cells sorted from blood, obtained in a trial of the OX40 agonist ivuxolimab. These receptors were obtained from an adult with an advanced solid tumor such as melanoma, head and neck, liver or kidney cancer. Both conserved end residues are part of each CDR3. The order of the fields is clone size, D gene, V gene, J gene, CDR3 DNA, CDR3 protein. D genes are given only for firm matches. Expanded clones are given a class, and other clones once, few, many or no size at all.

clone size: -; D gene: -; V gene: TRBV11-2; J gene: TRBJ1-3; CDR3 DNA: TGTGCCAGCAGGGCCCCCGAGCACACCATATATTTT; CDR3 protein: CASRAPEHTIYF
clone size: -; D gene: -; V gene: TRBV6-5; J gene: TRBJ2-2; CDR3 DNA: TGTGCCACTAATTCCCTTGGGGAGCTGTTTTTT; CDR3 protein: CATNSLGELFF
clone size: once; D gene: -; V gene: TRBV14; J gene: TRBJ2-7; CDR3 DNA: TGTGCCAGCAGCCAAGATCTATTTGTTGAGGGAGCAGACGAGCAGTACTTC; CDR3 protein: CASSQDLFVEGADEQYF
clone size: -; D gene: -; V gene: TRBV6-5; J gene: TRBJ1-4; CDR3 DNA: TGTGCCAGCAGTTACTCGAACGGGGATAATGAAAAACTGTTTTTT; CDR3 protein: CASSYSNGDNEKLFF
clone size: -; D gene: -; V gene: TRBV28; J gene: TRBJ2-5; CDR3 DNA: TGTGCCAGCAGTTTAACGGTACCCGAGACCCAGTACTTC; CDR3 protein: CASSLTVPETQYF
clone size: -; D gene: TRBD1; V gene: TRBV7-9; J gene: TRBJ2-1; CDR3 DNA: TGTGCCAGCAGCCCTTCTAGGGGGCACTACAATGAGCAGTTCTTC; CDR3 protein: CASSPSRGHYNEQFF
clone size: -; D gene: -; V gene: TRBV7-6; J gene: TRBJ1-2; CDR3 DNA: TGTGCCAGCAGCTTATACATAAGCTCCCCAGGAGAGAATGGCTACACCTTC; CDR3 protein: CASSLYISSPGENGYTF
clone size: -; D gene: TRBD1; V gene: TRBV4-3; J gene: TRBJ2-7; CDR3 DNA: TGCGCCAGCAGCCAGCTAGGACAGGATAAAACCTACGAGCAGTACTTC; CDR3 protein: CASSQLGQDKTYEQYF
clone size: few; D gene: TRBD1; V gene: TRBV14; J gene: TRBJ2-7; CDR3 DNA: TGTGCCAGCAACAGACAGGGTGTTGTATACGAGCAGTACTTC; CDR3 protein: CASNRQGVVYEQYF
clone size: -; D gene: -; V gene: TRBV7-2; J gene: TRBJ2-1; CDR3 DNA: TGTGCCAGCAGCCCTGGACCTGGGGGAGATGAGCAGTTCTTC; CDR3 protein: CASSPGPGGDEQFF
clone size: -; D gene: TRBD1; V gene: TRBV5-5; J gene: TRBJ2-7; CDR3 DNA: TGTGCCAGCAGCCCGGGACAGGGAGGCGAGCAGTACTTC; CDR3 protein: CASSPGQGGEQYF
clone size: -; D gene: TRBD1; V gene: TRBV19; J gene: TRBJ2-4; CDR3 DNA: TGTGCCAGTATGGACAGGCTGCACAAAAACATTCAGTACTTC; CDR3 protein: CASMDRLHKNIQYF
clone size: once; D gene: -; V gene: TRBV28; J gene: TRBJ1-5; CDR3 DNA: TGTGCCAGCTGCCCCGGGAATAGCAATCAGCCCCAGCATTTT; CDR3 protein: CASCPGNSNQPQHF
clone size: once; D gene: -; V gene: TRBV7-3; J gene: TRBJ1-6; CDR3 DNA: TGTGCCAGCAGCTTAGCAGGTCACAATTCACCCCTCCACTTT; CDR3 protein: CASSLAGHNSPLHF
clone size: -; D gene: -; V gene: TRBV6-5; J gene: TRBJ2-7; CDR3 DNA: TGTGCCAGCAGTTACGAACAGGGAGCATCCTACGAGCAGTACTTC; CDR3 protein: CASSYEQGASYEQYF
clone size: -; D gene: -; V gene: TRBV25-1; J gene: TRBJ2-2; CDR3 DNA: TGTGCCAGCAGCTCAGTGAACACCGGGGAGCTGTTTTTT; CDR3 protein: CASSSVNTGELFF
clone size: -; D gene: TRBD1; V gene: TRBV4-3; J gene: TRBJ1-2; CDR3 DNA: TGCGCCAGCAGCCAAGAAGGACAGGGAAACTATGGCTACACCTTC; CDR3 protein: CASSQEGQGNYGYTF
clone size: -; D gene: TRBD1; V gene: TRBV11-2; J gene: TRBJ1-6; CDR3 DNA: TGTGCCAGCAGCTTAGTTGATATGGGACAGAAAAATTCACCCCTCCACTTT; CDR3 protein: CASSLVDMGQKNSPLHF
clone size: -; D gene: -; V gene: TRBV21-1; J gene: TRBJ2-5; CDR3 DNA: TGTGCCAGCAGCAAAGGAGGGGGGGAGACCCAGTACTTC; CDR3 protein: CASSKGGGETQYF
clone size: once; D gene: -; V gene: TRBV27; J gene: TRBJ2-1; CDR3 DNA: TGTGCCAGCAGTCTCAACAATGAGCAGTTCTTC; CDR3 protein: CASSLNNEQFF
clone size: -; D gene: -; V gene: TRBV15; J gene: TRBJ1-1; CDR3 DNA: TGTGCCACCAGCAGAGTGATGAACACTGAAGCTTTCTTT; CDR3 protein: CATSRVMNTEAFF
clone size: -; D gene: -; V gene: TRBV7-2; J gene: TRBJ2-5; CDR3 DNA: TGTGCCAGCAGTCCGGACTACGTGCTTAATGGCCAGTACTTC; CDR3 protein: CASSPDYVLNGQYF
clone size: -; D gene: TRBD1; V gene: TRBV19; J gene: TRBJ2-7; CDR3 DNA: TGTGCCAGTAGGCCCGGGACAGGGGCCTACGAGCAGTACTTC; CDR3 protein: CASRPGTGAYEQYF
clone size: -; D gene: TRBD2; V gene: TRBV19; J gene: TRBJ2-1; CDR3 DNA: TGTGCCAGTAGTCGTCGGGGGGTTTACAATGAGCAGTTCTTC; CDR3 protein: CASSRRGVYNEQFF
clone size: -; D gene: TRBD1; V gene: TRBV7-9; J gene: TRBJ1-3; CDR3 DNA: TGTGCTAGCAGCTTAGTCCCTTGGAGGACAGGGACTGGAAACACCATATATTTT; CDR3 protein: CASSLVPWRTGTGNTIYF
clone size: once; D gene: -; V gene: TRBV11-2; J gene: TRBJ2-3; CDR3 DNA: TGTGCCAGCAGCTTAAACCTTGGAGCGATTACAGATACGCAGTATTTT; CDR3 protein: CASSLNLGAITDTQYF
clone size: -; D gene: -; V gene: TRBV6-5; J gene: TRBJ1-2; CDR3 DNA: TGTGCCAGCAGTTACTCGGGGACGGTCTATGGCTACACCTTC; CDR3 protein: CASSYSGTVYGYTF
clone size: -; D gene: -; V gene: TRBV27; J gene: TRBJ2-1; CDR3 DNA: TGTGCCAGCAGTTTATCTGCGGACAATGAGCAGTTCTTC; CDR3 protein: CASSLSADNEQFF
clone size: -; D gene: -; V gene: TRBV4-1; J gene: TRBJ2-2; CDR3 DNA: TGCGCCAGCAGCCAAGAAGGAGGAGCGAACACCGGGGAGCTGTTTTTT; CDR3 protein: CASSQEGGANTGELFF
clone size: -; D gene: -; V gene: TRBV7-9; J gene: TRBJ2-7; CDR3 DNA: TGTGCCAGCAGCTCGATTGACAGGGAGGGCTCCTACGAGCAGTACTTC; CDR3 protein: CASSSIDREGSYEQYF
clone size: few; D gene: -; V gene: TRBV7-9; J gene: TRBJ1-4; CDR3 DNA: TGTGCCAGCAGCCCTGATCAACGGGAAAAACTGTTTTTT; CDR3 protein: CASSPDQREKLFF
clone size: -; D gene: TRBD2; V gene: TRBV30; J gene: TRBJ2-1; CDR3 DNA: TGTGCCTGGAGTCTCGGACTAGCGGGGGGCCTCCCTAACAATGAGCAGTTCTTC; CDR3 protein: CAWSLGLAGGLPNNEQFF
clone size: -; D gene: -; V gene: TRBV27; J gene: TRBJ2-2; CDR3 DNA: TGTGCCAGCAGTACGCGGACAAACACCGGGGAGCTGTTTTTT; CDR3 protein: CASSTRTNTGELFF
clone size: -; D gene: TRBD1; V gene: TRBV14; J gene: TRBJ2-3; CDR3 DNA: TGTGCCAGCAGCCAAGCCGGGACAGCCACAGATACGCAGTATTTT; CDR3 protein: CASSQAGTATDTQYF
clone size: -; D gene: TRBD1; V gene: TRBV6-1; J gene: TRBJ1-5; CDR3 DNA: TGTGCCAGTCGACAGGGCTTCGGTCAGCCCCAGCATTTT; CDR3 protein: CASRQGFGQPQHF
clone size: -; D gene: -; V gene: TRBV28; J gene: TRBJ2-7; CDR3 DNA: TGTGCCAGCACCAGACGGACAGAGTCCTACGAGCAGTACTTC; CDR3 protein: CASTRRTESYEQYF
clone size: -; D gene: -; V gene: TRBV7-6; J gene: TRBJ1-1; CDR3 DNA: TGTGCCAGCAGCCCTTCGGCGGGGGGCAGGACTGAAGCTTTCTTT; CDR3 protein: CASSPSAGGRTEAFF
clone size: -; D gene: -; V gene: TRBV7-6; J gene: TRBJ2-1; CDR3 DNA: TGTGCCAGCAGCTTCGCGGGGGCCGGGGATGAGCAGTTCTTC; CDR3 protein: CASSFAGAGDEQFF
clone size: few; D gene: TRBD1; V gene: TRBV29-1; J gene: TRBJ2-2; CDR3 DNA: TGCAGCGTCGCGGACAGGTTTGGCACCGGGGAGCTGTTTTTT; CDR3 protein: CSVADRFGTGELFF
clone size: -; D gene: TRBD1; V gene: TRBV4-1; J gene: TRBJ1-2; CDR3 DNA: TGCGCCAGCAGCCAAGATCGTACAGGGGCCTATGGCTACACCTTC; CDR3 protein: CASSQDRTGAYGYTF
clone size: -; D gene: -; V gene: TRBV7-2; J gene: TRBJ2-2; CDR3 DNA: TGTGCCAGCAGCTCCGGGGTCGGTATTAACACCGGGGAGCTGTTTTTT; CDR3 protein: CASSSGVGINTGELFF
clone size: -; D gene: TRBD2; V gene: TRBV28; J gene: TRBJ2-7; CDR3 DNA: TGTGCCAGCAGTTTTATTAGCGGGGTTTCCTACGAGCAGTACTTC; CDR3 protein: CASSFISGVSYEQYF
clone size: -; D gene: TRBD1; V gene: TRBV28; J gene: TRBJ1-1; CDR3 DNA: TGTGCCAGCAGCTCCATCCGGACAGGCGAGGCTATGAACACTGAAGCTTTCTTT; CDR3 protein: CASSSIRTGEAMNTEAFF
clone size: -; D gene: -; V gene: TRBV7-2; J gene: TRBJ1-6; CDR3 DNA: TGTGCCAGCAGCTTAGATTGGGATAATTCACCCCTCCACTTT; CDR3 protein: CASSLDWDNSPLHF
clone size: once; D gene: -; V gene: TRBV19; J gene: TRBJ2-1; CDR3 DNA: TGTGCCAGTAGTATCGGCCTACTAAAGGATGAGCAGTTCTTC; CDR3 protein: CASSIGLLKDEQFF
clone size: -; D gene: -; V gene: TRBV28; J gene: TRBJ2-7; CDR3 DNA: TGTGCCAGCAGCCCGACCCGTAGGGCCTACGAGCAGTACTTC; CDR3 protein: CASSPTRRAYEQYF
clone size: -; D gene: -; V gene: TRBV29-1; J gene: TRBJ1-3; CDR3 DNA: TGCAGCGTCAGGGACTCTGGAAACACCATATATTTT; CDR3 protein: CSVRDSGNTIYF
clone size: -; D gene: TRBD1; V gene: TRBV5-5; J gene: TRBJ2-1; CDR3 DNA: TGTGCCAGCACTACTTCCTTAGGGGACAGGCACAATGAGCAGTTCTTC; CDR3 protein: CASTTSLGDRHNEQFF
clone size: -; D gene: -; V gene: TRBV27; J gene: TRBJ2-7; CDR3 DNA: TGTGCCAGCAGTCTCCTAGGGGGTGGGAACGAGCAGTACTTC; CDR3 protein: CASSLLGGGNEQYF
clone size: once; D gene: -; V gene: TRBV4-3; J gene: TRBJ2-5; CDR3 DNA: TGCGCCAGCAGCCAAGGTCCCCCATGGAGGGGGGCCCCCGAGGAGGAGACCCAGTACTTC; CDR3 protein: CASSQGPPWRGAPEEETQYF
clone size: -; D gene: TRBD2; V gene: TRBV4-2; J gene: TRBJ2-4; CDR3 DNA: TGTGCCAGCAGCCAAGATCTTGGGTCTAGCGGGCGGGAAAACATTCAGTACTTC; CDR3 protein: CASSQDLGSSGRENIQYF